This T cell receptor beta chain was obtained from a study of cytomegalovirus exposure and HLA in healthy donors. V gave up 0 bases and J gave up 6 bases, with 9 bases separating them. The CDR3 is made up of 13 amino acids. The V gene's germline CDR1 is SGHRS and CDR2 YFSETQ. Amplification used 60 Vbeta primers and 13 Jbeta primers. The table came from immunoSEQ multiplex PCR; TCRdb's copy has only in-frame clones and leaves some out. The table shows approximately 150,000 clones, with 77% occurring only once. The rearrangement joins TRBV5-1 to TRBJ1-2; D gene ambiguous. The clonotype comes from a male donor in good health and CMV-seropositive. The material sequenced was PBMCs. The chain's CDR3 is CASSLGAGNGYTF. The CDR3 DNA reads TGCGCCAGCAGCTTGGGGGCTGGTAATGGCTACACCTTC. The full variable domain, rest sourced from reference TRBV5-1 and TRBJ1-2, is KAGVTQTPRYLIKTRGQQVTLSCSPISGHRSVSWYQQTPGQGLQFLFEYFSETQRNKGNFPGRFSGRQFSNSRSEMNVSTLELGDSALYLCASSLGAGNGYTFGSGTRLTVV.